Presented here are 21 T cell receptor beta chains from one specimen sequenced in a study of T cells in Graves' hyperthyroidism and ophthalmopathy. Amplification of TCR beta CDR3 regions used RNA as the template. The primer set for the first-round RT-PCR of the TCR CDR3 was HTBI. MiXCR, applied by TCRdb to the multiplex PCR reads, yields one record per CDR3 protein. The sample consists of about 250,000 distinct CDR3 sequences, around 22% of them appearing once. Sequenced material: blood. These receptors all stem from a man younger than 45 with Graves' ophthalmopathy.

This clonotype has more than one count but fewer than ten. The chain links TRBV27 to TRBJ1-1; D is undetermined. Looked up from germline, CDR1 is MNHEY and CDR2 is SMNVEV (reference sequence). V lost 6 bases and J 1 base, leaving 15 bases between the germline ends. The CDR3 loop spans 15 amino acids. This chain's CDR3 is CASRPYNPGNTEAFF. The CDR3 nucleotides read TGTGCCAGCAGACCTTATAACCCAGGGAACACTGAAGCTTTCTTT.

The chain employs TRBV20-1 and TRBJ2-7; TRBD2 matches 7 bases. Per the germline V gene, CDR1 is DFQATT and CDR2 is SNEGSKA (reference sequence). J was trimmed by 3 bases and V by 3 bases; bases with no gene match: 8. The length of the CDR3 is 14 residues. The DNA for the CDR3 is TGCAGTGCTAGGGCCCGGGACTATAGCTACGAGCAGTACTTC. Its protein is CSARARDYSYEQYF.

This clonotype was seen a handful of times. The gene calls are TRBV10-2 and TRBJ2-7; 9 nucleotides match TRBD2. Germline V lookup: CDR1 WSHSY, CDR2 SAAADI. V was clipped by 6 bases and J by 6 bases; unmatched bases: 12. The CDR3 is 15 residues long. The CDR3 loop is CASRFGTSPFTEQYF. CDR3 in DNA: TGCGCCAGCAGATTTGGGACTAGCCCATTTACCGAGCAGTACTTC.

The DNA of the CDR3 is TGCGCCAGCAGCTTCGGGAACCAAGAGACCCAGTACTTC. Translated: CASSFGNQETQYF. This chain uses TRBV5-1 with TRBJ2-5; D possibly corresponds to TRBD2 (5 bases). The CDR3 spans 13 residues. Trimming took off 2 bases at V and 0 bases at J, with 5 bases between the two ends. Germline assignment: CDR1 SGHRS and CDR2 YFSETQ.

This clonotype was detected ten times or more. V is TRBV11-1 and J is TRBJ2-1; tentative D call: TRBD1 (5 bases). The CDR3 is 14 residues long. V was clipped by 3 bases and J by 8 bases, with 14 bases between them. Germline V gives CDR1 SGHAT, CDR2 FQDESV (reference sequence). For the CDR3, the DNA is TGTGCCAGCAGCTTCTGGGGCGGTAACGATGAGCAGTTCTTC. Translated, it gives CASSFWGGNDEQFF.

The rearrangement uses TRBV7-2 and TRBJ2-7, with a tentative D call TRBD1 (7 bases). V was shortened by 3 bases and J by 4 bases, with 16 bases between the two germline ends. CDR3 length equals 15 residues. The germline CDR1 and CDR2 sequences are SGHTA and FQGNSA. The CDR3 bases are TGTGCCAGCAGCTTTAGAGGGGGCCGGGGGTACGAGCAGTACTTC. This codes for CASSFRGGRGYEQYF.

The sample holds a few counts of this clonotype. The CDR3 DNA reads TGTGCCAGCAGCCCCCCCCGTGTTTCGTCCGGCTACACCTTC. The encoded protein is CASSPPRVSSGYTF. This chain joins TRBV11-2 and TRBJ1-2; D unclear. V shed 5 bases and J shed 8 bases, with 18 bases lying between them. CDR3 length: 14 amino acids. Germline V gives CDR1 SGHAT, CDR2 FQNNGV.

This clonotype has a single count. This clone may be a read error of a much larger clone one base away. This chain links TRBV7-3 with TRBJ2-3, with TRBD2 matching over 9 bases. This CDR3 contains 15 residues. CDR1 and CDR2 from the germline V gene are SGHTA and FQGTGA. J gave up 6 bases and V 5 bases, and 9 bases lay outside the gene matches. This CDR3 is CASSKRASGMDTQYF. In DNA, the CDR3 is TGTGCCAGCAGCAAGAGGGCTAGCGGGATGGATACGCAGTATTTT.

The sample holds many counts of this clonotype. The chain recombines TRBV28 with TRBJ1-2; D remains ambiguous. Germline V lookup: CDR1 MDHEN, CDR2 SYDVKM. CDR3 length: 13 amino acids. V was pared by 7 bases and J by 5 bases, with 14 bases between. The CDR3 sequence: CASTPTEVYGYTF. The CDR3 nucleotides read TGTGCCAGCACCCCCACAGAGGTTTATGGCTACACCTTC.

This sequence joins TRBV28 and TRBJ2-7, with 8 bases that match TRBD1. Germline trimming cut 3 bases from V and 4 bases from J; bases unmatched to any gene: 5. CDR3 length: 14 residues. Germline assignment: CDR1 MDHEN and CDR2 SYDVKM. CDR3 sequence: CASSLTGQGYEQYF. DNA of the CDR3: TGTGCCAGCAGTTTGACAGGACAGGGTTACGAGCAGTACTTC.

There are a few counts of this clonotype. The CDR3 loop reads CASSLQGGMNSPLHF. The CDR3 DNA sequence: TGTGCCAGCAGCTTACAGGGGGGTATGAATTCACCCCTCCACTTT. This chain uses TRBV7-9 with TRBJ1-6, with 7 bases fitting TRBD1. Germline trimming cut 2 bases from V and 7 bases from J; bases unmatched to any gene: 5. CDR1 is SEHNR and CDR2 is FQNEAQ in the germline V gene (reference sequence). This CDR3 is 15 amino acids long. Variable domain in full (rest from reference TRBV7-9 and TRBJ1-6): DTGVSQNPRHKITKRGQNVTFRCDPISEHNRLYWYRQTLGQGPEFLTYFQNEAQLEKSRLLSDRFSAERPKGSFSTLEIQRTEQGDSAMYLCASSLQGGMNSPLHFGNGTRLTVT.

The chain uses TRBV5-5 and TRBJ1-5; D might be TRBD1 (6 bases). This CDR3 spans 16 amino acids. V lost 0 bases and J 1 base, leaving 11 bases between the germline ends. The germline gives CDR1 SGHKS, CDR2 YYEKEE (reference sequence). DNA for the CDR3: TGTGCCAGCAGCTTGGTGGGGGGGCGAAGCAATCAGCCCCAGCATTTT. Amino acid sequence: CASSLVGGRSNQPQHF. The full variable domain, completed using reference TRBV5-5 and TRBJ1-5, is DAGVTQSPTHLIKTRGQQVTLRCSPISGHKSVSWYQQVLGQGPQFIFQYYEKEERGRGNFPDRFSARQFPNYSSELNVNALLLGDSALYLCASSLVGGRSNQPQHFGDGTRLSIL.

The chain carries TRBV7-3 and TRBJ2-1, with D unclear. Germline V gene data show CDR1 as SGHTA and CDR2 as FQGTGA. The CDR3 sequence is 15 residues long. V lost 1 base and J 6 bases, leaving 13 bases between the germline ends. In nucleotides, the CDR3 is TGTGCCAGCAGCTTAAAGGTCACGGTAGGCAATGAGCAGTTCTTC. Translation gives CASSLKVTVGNEQFF.

The chain couples TRBV7-3 to TRBJ2-2, with TRBD2 identical over 8 bases. There are 17 residues in the CDR3. The germline CDR1 and CDR2 sequences are SGHTA and FQGTGA. Trimming took 6 bases from V and 6 from J; bases not matched to a gene: 15. The CDR3 loop is CASSQTARGGRAGELFF. Written as DNA, the CDR3 is TGTGCCAGCAGTCAGACCGCCCGCGGGGGGCGAGCCGGGGAGCTGTTTTTT.

This clonotype was counted many times. V gene TRBV18 combines with J gene TRBJ1-2; D ambiguous. The CDR3 has 14 residues. V was shortened by 11 bases and J by 1 base, with 17 bases between the two germline ends. Germline-derived CDR1 and CDR2 are KGHSH and LQKENI. CDR3 sequence: CASTPASGNYGYTF. The CDR3 nucleotides are TGTGCCTCCACCCCGGCCAGCGGTAACTATGGCTACACCTTC.

The J gene is TRBJ1-5, the V gene TRBV4-2; TRBD1 is a possible D gene (5 bases). Trimming took off 0 bases at V and 2 bases at J, with 11 bases between the two ends. The CDR3 loop spans 16 amino acids. Germline V CDR1 and CDR2: LGHNA, YNFKEQ. CDR3 DNA: TGTGCCAGCAGCCAAGATTGGGGGAACGGCAATCAGCCCCAGCATTTT. This sequence encodes CASSQDWGNGNQPQHF.

J is TRBJ1-6 and V is TRBV6-1; the D is unclear. V shed 6 bases and J shed 10 bases, with 13 bases lying between them. The CDR3 sequence is 13 residues long. Germline V gives CDR1 MNHNS, CDR2 SASEGT. The CDR3 DNA reads as TGTGCCAGCAGGACGGGTTTTCAATCACCCCTCCACTTT. Translated: CASRTGFQSPLHF.

This clonotype was found a few times. The chain combines TRBV5-8 with TRBJ2-3, with D unresolved. Trimming pared 4 bases from V and 4 bases from J, leaving 7 bases between. This CDR3 spans 12 amino acids. Looked up from germline, CDR1 is SGHTS and CDR2 is YDEGEE. The CDR3 DNA is TGTGCCAGCAGCCCCATGGCAGATACGCAGTATTTT. Protein: CASSPMADTQYF.

This clonotype was seen ten or more times. The V gene is TRBV30, the J gene TRBJ1-1; 7 bases match TRBD1. The CDR3 sequence is 13 residues long. With V trimmed by 2 bases and J by 3 bases, 3 bases remained unmatched. Germline-derived CDR1 and CDR2 are GTSNPN and SVGIG (reference sequence). The CDR3 reads CAWSRTGDTEAFF. The DNA for the CDR3 is TGTGCCTGGAGTCGAACAGGGGACACTGAAGCTTTCTTT.

The chain couples TRBV12-3 or TRBV12-4 to TRBJ2-7; D call uncertain. The V gene lost 5 bases and the J gene lost 1 base, with 21 bases spanning the gap. The CDR3 runs 17 residues. The CDR3: CASSPSARGRTSYEQYF. CDR3 nucleotides: TGTGCCAGCAGTCCCTCCGCCCGTGGCAGGACGTCCTACGAGCAGTACTTC.

This clonotype was seen only a few times. The J gene is TRBJ1-1, the V gene TRBV7-9; a weak D match, TRBD1 (5 bases). Germline V CDR1 and CDR2: SEHNR, FQNEAQ (reference sequence). The CDR3 is 12 residues long. Trimming took off 2 bases at V and 7 bases at J, with 8 bases between the two ends. CDR3 DNA: TGTGCCAGCAGCTTAATTACAGGTGAAGCTTTCTTT. This codes for CASSLITGEAFF.